This TCR beta chain was recorded in a study of T cells in Graves' hyperthyroidism and ophthalmopathy. This CDR3 has 14 residues. Germline V lookup: CDR1 MNHNS, CDR2 SASEGT. Trimming removed 2 bases at V and 10 bases at J, with 12 bases between. It was RNA transcripts that yielded the amplified TCR beta CDR3 regions. When the TCR CDR3 underwent first-round RT-PCR, the HTBI primer set was used. TCRdb reanalysed the multiplex PCR reads using MiXCR and keeps one entry per CDR3 protein. The sample has approximately 520,000 distinct CDR3 sequences, roughly 20% seen once. This clonotype was recorded a few times. Graves' hyperthyroidism was deemed stable given no ophthalmopathy progression within 18 months.

The chain is built from TRBV6-1 and TRBJ1-6; D is perhaps TRBD1 (6 bases). The sequencing sample was made of blood. The sequence derives from a man younger than 35 with Graves' hyperthyroidism. The CDR3 DNA reads TGTGCCAGCAGTGAATGGGCAGGGGAATCACCCCTCCACTTT. Amino acids: CASSEWAGESPLHF.